Given below is one T cell receptor (beta chain) in context. Its antigen is unidentified. The data stem from a study of cytomegalovirus exposure and HLA in healthy donors. The repertoire was sequenced with immunoSEQ multiplex PCR; TCRdb's copy has only in-frame clones and lacks some. The sample has around 170,000 clones; less than 85% are singletons. General study findings and limits: Clusters of TCRs from the first cohort tended to co-occur in the approximately 130 validation repertoires (as a later analysis found). Listed as cytomegalovirus-associated were roughly 180 TCR beta chains.

The sequence was collected from a man aged 18 to 35 in good health and CMV-seropositive. The specimen was PBMCs.

The CDR3 bases are TGTGCCAGCAGCCCGGACCTCGGGGACGAGCAGTACTTC. Residues: CASSPDLGDEQYF. The chain is built from TRBV6-6 and TRBJ2-7; D possibly corresponds to TRBD2 (5 bases). The CDR3 extends over 13 amino acids. V lost 6 bases, J lost 5 bases, and 14 bases lay in between. The germline V gene has CDR1 MNHNY and CDR2 SVGAGI (reference sequence).